This section outlines one T cell receptor (beta chain) sequence together with its context. Its antigen target is currently unknown. Per-base qualities were not stored, and no clone one base away is much larger. The time point label on this specimen signifies: around 22 weeks on oral tofacitinib. The intended sense of this specimen's treatment or condition label: oral pan-JAK inhibitor, 5-10 mg twice daily. Peripheral blood and lesional scalp punch biopsies were obtained from patients with alopecia areata. PBMCs were isolated by density centrifugation and stained for CD3, CD4 and CD8, and CD4+ and CD8+ T cells were sorted on a FACSAria. These data originate in a study of CD8+ T cells in alopecia areata (dated by TCRdb to the late 2010s). Some background on the complete study: The treated patients took part in an open-label pilot trial in which moderate-to-severe alopecia areata was treated with oral tofacitinib at 5 to 10 mg twice daily. Patients stayed on tofacitinib for 6 to 18 months and then had 6 months of follow-up off drug so that delayed response and recurrence could be assessed. The SALT score, which quantifies the percentage of affected scalp surface area, was used to measure disease severity in treated patients. The study used high-throughput TCRbeta sequencing to examine T cell clonal expansion in alopecia areata, in both the C3H/HeJ mouse model and human patients. Scalp tissue and sorted CD4+ and CD8+ peripheral blood T cells from patchy and totalis/universalis alopecia areata patients and from healthy controls were covered by human TCRbeta sequencing. Tofacitinib-treated patients had biopsies at baseline and at 4 and 24 weeks of treatment, with a later scalp biopsy in several patients. Scalp clonality was compared among normal scalp (n=4), patchy alopecia areata scalp (n=8), and alopecia totalis/universalis scalp (n=8). RNA came from the PAXgene miRNA kit for fixed scalp, the miRNeasy kit for PBMCs, and the RNeasy kit for mouse skin. Amplification of TCRbeta CDR3 regions was done by immunoSEQ multiplex PCR using 35 Vbeta forward primers and 13 Jbeta reverse primers.

From the cysteine through the phenylalanine, the CDR3 covers 15 amino acids. Only the CDR3 region is kept as DNA, spanning 45 bases read in frame from base 1. Looking up the germline V gene yields CDR1 SNHLY and CDR2 FYNNEI. V is cut back by 8 bases and J by 1 base, with 9 bases in the junction unmatched. Overall study results and their limits: Many expanded lesional clones persisted in scalp and blood during tofacitinib treatment, which may partly explain relapse after stopping treatment. Tofacitinib significantly lowered scalp clonality and the number of expanded CD8+ clones among the top 100 scalp clones. Compared with mice, TCR sequences shared between patients were less clear, possibly partly because of HLA diversity across the patient population. Because the treated cohort was small and had just a single nonresponder, larger studies are needed to establish links between baseline CD8+ expansion and response. Unlike mouse skin, where gammadelta T cells dominate, normal human skin contains resident alphabeta T cells that get sequenced too, which complicates analysis of the scalp TCR repertoire. Compared with normal scalp, lesional scalp had higher clonality and more expanded CD8+ clones, particularly in alopecia totalis/universalis, a pattern that suggests antigenic drive.

The library was prepared using the immunoSEQ multiplex PCR assay. To provide template for TCR sequencing, every sample had RNA extracted and reverse transcribed into cDNA. First-strand cDNA was synthesized with SuperScript III using a 2:1 mix of oligo-dT and random hexamers. A synthetic immune receptor repertoire was used to gauge amplification bias, and whatever bias remained was removed computationally. As for how the authors treated the data: Raw reads were preprocessed to remove errors, and CDR3 was defined by IMGT conventions from the conserved cysteine to phenylalanine. Clonality was computed as 1 minus the Shannon entropy, with the entropy normalized by log2 of the number of productive unique TCRs. Whether each scalp clone was CD4 or CD8 was inferred by checking scalp TCRbeta sequences against the CD4 and CD8 repertoires from sorted blood. TCRdb stores this immuneACCESS table with in-frame sequences only. Part of the clones is absent; in the studies checked, under half of the shortfall reflects unresolved V genes, and no reason is known for the rest. From that table come the V and J calls and clone size; the DNA was used to work out D and trimming. Here the sample has approximately 180,000 clones; roughly 60% occur a single time. Over 1% of the sample rests with the top ten.

Material: CD4+ T cells sorted from blood, obtained at week 24, from a patient treated with tofacitinib. This sequence originates from a human donor with alopecia areata. The chain links TRBV2 with TRBJ2-3, with 7 bases in between that match TRBD1. In nucleotide form, the sequence is TGTGCCAGCGGATGGACAGGTTCCCGCACAGATACGCAGTATTTT. This yields the protein CASGWTGSRTDTQYF.